The clone carrying this T cell receptor beta chain appeared a few times. Its antigen remains unknown. This could be a read error, since a much larger clone is one nucleotide away. The record originates from a study of read filtering for tumor transcriptome and immune sequencing. Study overall: Among patients, around 18 were male and more than 13 female, aged roughly 45 to 80 (mean about 70). R-ISS stage counts were about eight for I, roughly 15 for II, 6 or 7 for III.

The library was built from about 400 ng RNA with molecular barcoded adaptors for alpha/delta and beta/gamma chains. TCRdb processed the reads anew with MiXCR; each CDR3 protein has one entry. Found here are around 130,000 distinct CDR3 sequences, 13% of them singletons; the top ten hold approximately 11%. Germline CDR1 SEHNR, CDR2 FQNEAQ (reference sequence). CDR3 length: 15 amino acids. V was pared by 5 bases and J by 4 bases, with 17 bases between. Sampling of bone marrow took place during active disease in every patient. Findings of the study overall: RNA-seq captured clonotypes less deeply and reliably than IR-seq.

The sequencing input was a population of CD138-negative cells sorted from bone marrow. This receptor was taken from a donor at least 40 years old with multiple myeloma. The gene calls are TRBV7-9 and TRBJ1-1; D ambiguous. The CDR3 region is CASSLTGSGSTEAFF. For the CDR3, the DNA is TGTGCCAGCAGCCTGACGGGGTCAGGTAGCACTGAAGCTTTCTTT.